Listed here are 31 T cell receptor beta chains from one sample, sequenced in a study of blood T cell repertoires in COVID-19. Profiling relied on immunoSEQ multiplex PCR, and the TCRdb table lists in-frame clones only, not all of them. The table records under 250,000 clones, 80% to 90% of them present only once. The specimen was peripheral blood. The receptor source for this set is a human donor in a cohort sampled during active COVID-19.

The chain couples TRBV7-9 to TRBJ2-1, with 10 bases identical to TRBD2. This CDR3 contains 15 residues. The V and J ends lost 5 bases and 8 bases, in that order; junction bases with no gene match: 9. In germline, CDR1 is SEHNR, CDR2 FQNEAQ (reference sequence). The CDR3 loop is CASSPGSGRDHEQFF. The CDR3 region has the DNA TGTGCCAGCAGCCCAGGAAGCGGGAGGGACCATGAGCAGTTCTTC.

V usage is TRBV7-2 and J usage is TRBJ1-2; 7 bases map to TRBD1. CDR3 size: 15 residues. In germline, CDR1 is SGHTA, CDR2 FQGNSA. V lost 1 base to trimming and J lost 8 bases; unmatched junction nucleotides: 10. The DNA of the CDR3 is TGTGCCAGCAGCTTAGAAACAGGGGTACGGCTAGGCTACACCTTC. This encodes CASSLETGVRLGYTF.

The chain carries TRBV5-5 and TRBJ2-7; possible D gene TRBD1, 5 bases. Per germline, CDR1 SGHKS and CDR2 YYEKEE (reference sequence). The CDR3 loop spans 15 amino acids. Trimming stripped 0 bases from V and 0 bases from J, with 10 bases between. The chain's CDR3 is CASSLARTTSYEQYF. In DNA, the CDR3 is TGTGCCAGCAGCTTGGCCCGGACAACCTCCTACGAGCAGTACTTC. The whole variable domain, remainder taken from reference TRBV5-5 and TRBJ2-7, is DAGVTQSPTHLIKTRGQQVTLRCSPISGHKSVSWYQQVLGQGPQFIFQYYEKEERGRGNFPDRFSARQFPNYSSELNVNALLLGDSALYLCASSLARTTSYEQYFGPGTRLTVT.

The chain is built from TRBV19 and TRBJ1-5; TRBD1 aligns across 9 bases. The length of the CDR3 is 16 residues. Germline V gives CDR1 LNHDA, CDR2 SQIVND (reference sequence). The junction had 6 bases not matched to a gene; V was cut back by 3 bases and J by 3 bases. The CDR3 DNA reads TGTGCCAGTAGTATTGTACAGGGGGCTAACAATCAGCCCCAGCATTTT. Translating it yields CASSIVQGANNQPQHF.

This clone was observed once. This rearrangement joins TRBV5-1 to TRBJ2-5, with 8 positions matching TRBD1. With 4 bases clipped from V and 5 bases from J, the junction kept 7 bases outside the gene matches. CDR1 is SGHRS and CDR2 is YFSETQ in the germline V gene. This CDR3 region has 14 residues. The CDR3 here is CASSVDRGWETQYF. DNA of the CDR3: TGCGCCAGCAGCGTTGACAGGGGATGGGAGACCCAGTACTTC.

V gene TRBV15 combines with J gene TRBJ2-1; TRBD2 agrees at 7 bases. The CDR3 is 17 residues long. V shed 5 bases and J 0 bases; nucleotides not matched to a gene: 10. Looked up from germline, CDR1 is LNHNV and CDR2 is YYDKDF (reference sequence). The chain's CDR3 is CATSGTSSGTSYNEQFF. CDR3 in DNA: TGTGCCACCAGCGGAACTTCTAGCGGCACCTCCTACAATGAGCAGTTCTTC.

The chain employs TRBV4-2 and TRBJ1-2; tentatively, D is TRBD1 (5 bases). Germline V gene sequence: CDR1 LGHNA, CDR2 YNFKEQ. Deletions cut 0 bases from V and 0 bases from J, with 8 bases between. The CDR3 spans 15 residues. CDR3 region: CASSQDRGTNYGYTF. CDR3 bases: TGTGCCAGCAGCCAAGATAGGGGCACTAACTATGGCTACACCTTC.

This rearrangement joins TRBV24-1 to TRBJ2-5, with D perhaps TRBD2 (6 bases). The germline CDR1 and CDR2 sequences are KGHDR and SFDVKD. The V and J ends lost 4 bases and 5 bases respectively, with 16 bases between them. The CDR3 totals 15 residues. CDR3 amino acids: CATSDSRRGRETQYF. CDR3 coding DNA: TGTGCCACCAGTGACTCGCGACGAGGGAGGGAGACCCAGTACTTC.

V is TRBV5-5 and J is TRBJ2-7, with TRBD1 identical over 7 bases. J gave up 2 bases and V 0 bases, and 2 bases lay outside the gene matches. The CDR3 sequence is 14 residues long. Per germline, CDR1 SGHKS and CDR2 YYEKEE (reference sequence). The CDR3 reads CASSLAGTAYEQYF. The CDR3 region has the DNA TGTGCCAGCAGCTTGGCAGGGACAGCCTACGAGCAGTACTTC.

The rearrangement joins TRBV5-4 to TRBJ1-1; perhaps TRBD1 as D (6 bases). Trimming took off 3 bases at V and 4 bases at J, with 10 bases between the two ends. CDR1 and CDR2 from the germline V gene are SGHNT and YYREEE (reference sequence). CDR3 length: 13 residues. The CDR3 protein is CASSYPGATEAFF. DNA of the CDR3: TGTGCCAGCAGCTATCCAGGGGCCACTGAAGCTTTCTTT.

This chain joins TRBV14 and TRBJ1-1, with D perhaps TRBD1 (5 bases). V was trimmed by 0 bases and J by 0 bases, leaving 11 bases between them. This CDR3 contains 16 residues. Germline-derived CDR1 and CDR2 are SGHDN and FVKESK. In DNA form, the CDR3 reads TGTGCCAGCAGCCAAGATTGGGGCAGGCTGAACACTGAAGCTTTCTTT. Its translation is CASSQDWGRLNTEAFF.

The chain combines TRBV27 with TRBJ1-1; 7 positions agree with TRBD1. Germline assignment: CDR1 MNHEY and CDR2 SMNVEV (reference sequence). CDR3 size: 16 residues. Germline trimming cut 5 bases from V and 10 bases from J; bases unmatched to any gene: 19. In DNA form, the CDR3 reads TGTGCCAGCAGTAAAAGACAGGGCGAGGGGGTCAGGGGAGCTTTCTTT. Protein: CASSKRQGEGVRGAFF.

The V and J genes are TRBV12-5 and TRBJ2-3, with a weak D call TRBD2 (7 bases). V lost 3 bases and J 5 bases, leaving 21 bases between the germline ends. CDR3 size: 17 residues. The germline CDR1 and CDR2 sequences are LGHNT and FRNRAP. In nucleotides, the CDR3 is TGTGCTAGTGGTTTATCCGCCAGGGGCGGGAGAGGAGATACGCAGTATTTT. This sequence encodes CASGLSARGGRGDTQYF.

For the CDR3, the DNA is TGTGCCACCGGGACTAGCGGGAACATAGATACGCAGTATTTT. As protein: CATGTSGNIDTQYF. The chain couples TRBV25-1 to TRBJ2-3, with 13 bases lining up with TRBD2. With V trimmed by 10 bases and J by 5 bases, 6 bases remained unmatched. Germline assignment: CDR1 MGHDK and CDR2 SYGVNS. This CDR3 region has 14 residues.

J is TRBJ2-7 and V is TRBV5-6; tentative D call: TRBD1 (5 bases). The length of the CDR3 is 14 residues. Trimming cost V 4 bases and J 3 bases, with 14 bases left between them. From germline, CDR1 is SGHDT and CDR2 YYEEEE. The CDR3 bases are TGTGCCAGCAGCGTCGGACATCCCGTCTACGAGCAGTACTTC. This translates into CASSVGHPVYEQYF. The full variable domain, in which reference TRBV5-6 and TRBJ2-7 provide the parts outside the CDR3, is DAGVTQSPTHLIKTRGQQVTLRCSPKSGHDTVSWYQQALGQGPQFIFQYYEEEERQRGNFPDRFSGHQFPNYSSELNVNALLLGDSALYLCASSVGHPVYEQYFGPGTRLTVT.

This chain uses TRBV27 with TRBJ2-2; TRBD2 agrees at 14 bases. The J segment lost 5 bases and the V segment lost 5 bases, leaving 4 bases of the junction unmatched. The CDR3 has 16 amino acids. Germline assignment: CDR1 MNHEY and CDR2 SMNVEV (reference sequence). CDR3 protein: CASSLGLAGVTGELFF. The CDR3 coding sequence is TGTGCCAGCAGTCTGGGACTAGCGGGAGTAACCGGGGAGCTGTTTTTT.

The chain uses TRBV7-9 and TRBJ1-2; D may be TRBD1 (6 bases). The CDR3 extends over 13 amino acids. The V gene's germline CDR1 is SEHNR and CDR2 FQNEAQ (reference sequence). V lost 5 bases, J lost 8 bases, and 15 bases lay in between. CDR3 residues: CASSVRGRGGYTF. The CDR3 bases are TGTGCCAGCAGCGTCAGGGGACGTGGGGGCTACACCTTC.

The chain employs TRBV5-4 and TRBJ2-5, with 7 bases aligning to TRBD2. The CDR3 loop spans 13 amino acids. The V segment lost 1 base and the J segment 9 bases; nucleotides outside the gene matches: 6. Germline CDR1 SGHNT, CDR2 YYREEE (reference sequence). CDR3 protein: CASSLSGKSAQYF. CDR3 sequence (DNA): TGTGCCAGCAGCTTGAGCGGGAAGTCGGCCCAGTACTTC.

The J gene is TRBJ1-4, the V gene TRBV11-2, with 9 bases fitting TRBD1. Germline V gene data show CDR1 as SGHAT and CDR2 as FQNNGV. The V gene end was trimmed by 3 bases and the J gene end by 6 bases; junction bases not matched to a gene: 5. The CDR3 has 15 amino acids. The CDR3 protein is CASSLSRQGDEKLFF. In DNA, the CDR3 is TGTGCCAGCAGCTTGTCGAGACAGGGGGATGAAAAACTGTTTTTT.

The chain recombines TRBV3-1 (or the pseudogene TRBV3-2) with TRBJ1-6; maybe TRBD1 (5 bases). Trimming removed 7 bases at V and 6 bases at J, with 16 bases between. The V gene's germline CDR1 is LGHDT and CDR2 YNNKEL (reference sequence). The CDR3 totals 15 residues. CDR3: CASKPNSQGNSPLHF. CDR3 DNA: TGTGCCAGCAAGCCAAATAGCCAGGGTAATTCACCCCTCCACTTT.

The J gene is TRBJ2-3, the V gene TRBV27; no clear D. CDR1 and CDR2 from the germline V gene are MNHEY and SMNVEV (reference sequence). The CDR3 length is 13 residues. Trimming took 4 bases from V and 0 from J, leaving 5 bases between them. The CDR3 coding sequence is TGTGCCAGCAGTTGGGCTAGCACAGATACGCAGTATTTT. It codes for CASSWASTDTQYF.

CDR3 in DNA: TGTGCCTGGAGTGTAGAGAGGTCGCGGAGCGCCGGGGAGCTGTTTTTT. The encoded protein is CAWSVERSRSAGELFF. V is TRBV30 and J is TRBJ2-2, with D hard to call. The CDR3 consists of 16 residues. Looked up from germline, CDR1 is GTSNPN and CDR2 is SVGIG (reference sequence). V dropped 0 bases and J dropped 6 bases, with 17 bases sitting between them.

The CDR3 spells CASSDYGRSTDTQYF. In DNA, the CDR3 is TGTGCCAGCAGTGACTATGGCAGGAGCACAGATACGCAGTATTTT. The V and J genes are TRBV2 and TRBJ2-3, with D unclear. V was trimmed by 3 bases and J by 0 bases, leaving 10 bases between them. The CDR3 contains 15 residues. Germline lookup yields CDR1 SNHLY and CDR2 FYNNEI.

The CDR3 DNA follows: TGTGCCAGCAGTCCGAACCCCGAACTCGAGCAGTACTTC. Protein: CASSPNPELEQYF. The rearrangement uses TRBV28 and TRBJ2-7; D gene uncertain. Germline CDR1 and CDR2: MDHEN and SYDVKM. V was trimmed by 5 bases and J by 6 bases, leaving 14 bases between them. The CDR3 totals 13 residues.

This chain uses TRBV6-6 with TRBJ2-1, with 8 nucleotides matching TRBD2. V trimming: 2 bases; J trimming: 0 bases; junction bases outside the gene matches: 3. This CDR3 spans 16 amino acids. Germline assignment: CDR1 MNHNY and CDR2 SVGAGI (reference sequence). The CDR3: CASSYREGTSYNEQFF. CDR3 coding DNA: TGTGCCAGCAGTTACCGGGAGGGGACCTCCTACAATGAGCAGTTCTTC.

The chain carries TRBV10-3 and TRBJ1-2; tentative D call: TRBD1 (5 bases). CDR3 length equals 14 residues. CDR1 ENHRY and CDR2 SYGVKD come from the germline V gene. V lost 0 bases to trimming and J lost 4 bases, with 9 bases between them. The CDR3 here is CAISESTGSYGYTF. In nucleotides, the CDR3 is TGTGCCATCAGTGAGTCTACAGGCTCCTATGGCTACACCTTC.

The chain is built from TRBV2 and TRBJ1-2, with D maybe TRBD1 (6 bases). CDR1 is SNHLY, CDR2 FYNNEI, per germline. CDR3 length equals 15 residues. V was cut by 1 base and J by 4 bases, with 13 bases left in between. CDR3 protein: CASSEVGQSSYGYTF. CDR3 in DNA: TGTGCCAGCAGTGAAGTCGGACAGTCGAGCTATGGCTACACCTTC.

J is TRBJ1-6 and V is TRBV12-3 or TRBV12-4; D not certain. The CDR3 totals 13 residues. V lost 6 bases and J lost 10, with 13 bases in between. This chain's CDR3 is CASSTSGVSPLHF. The CDR3 bases are TGTGCCAGCAGCACATCCGGGGTATCACCCCTCCACTTT.

The rearrangement uses TRBV27 and TRBJ2-1; 7 bases line up with TRBD1. The CDR3 totals 21 residues. Germline CDR1 is MNHEY and CDR2 is SMNVEV (reference sequence). V dropped 3 bases and J dropped 9; count of bases not matched to a gene: 29. The CDR3 here is CASSFLRQGPTRGLARGEQFF. DNA of the CDR3: TGTGCCAGCAGTTTCCTTAGACAGGGTCCCACCCGCGGGCTAGCTCGCGGTGAGCAGTTCTTC.

This chain connects TRBV7-9 to TRBJ2-7, with TRBD2 identical over 10 bases. The CDR3 is made up of 16 amino acids. Germline V gives CDR1 SEHNR, CDR2 FQNEAQ (reference sequence). Trimming at V came to 5 bases and at J to 2 bases, leaving 9 bases not matched to a gene. The CDR3 protein is CASSPLRTSGTYEQYF. CDR3 nucleotides: TGTGCCAGCAGCCCCCTGAGGACTAGCGGAACCTACGAGCAGTACTTC.

A single count supports this clone. The gene calls are TRBV28 and TRBJ2-5, with D possibly matching TRBD2 (6 bases). The germline V gene has CDR1 MDHEN and CDR2 SYDVKM. Trimming removed 6 bases at V and 5 bases at J, with 10 bases between. The CDR3 contains 12 residues. The CDR3, as DNA: TGTGCCAGCAGGGAGGGCCGGGAGACCCAGTACTTC. Protein sequence: CASREGRETQYF.